These T cell receptor beta chains were read from a single sample in a study of blood T cell repertoires in COVID-19. Assay used: immunoSEQ multiplex PCR; TCRdb lists only in-frame clones, some missing. The sample consists of 150,000 to 200,000 clones, roughly 90% of them appearing once. The sequenced sample was peripheral blood. Every receptor here comes from a man aged 30 to 39 with COVID-19, enrolled during active disease. Both conserved end residues are part of each CDR3. Each record gives: CDR3 length, D gene, V gene, clone size, J gene, CDR3 DNA, CDR3 protein. A D gene is named only where the DNA matches it firmly. Clone sizes are given selectively: once, few, many, or a class where the clone is expanded.

cdr3_length: 18; d_call: TRBD2; v_call: TRBV5-1; clone_size: -; j_call: TRBJ2-2; cdr3_nt: TGCGCCAGCAGCCACCCTAGCGGGAGGGCCCTACGGGGCGGGGAGCTGTTTTTT; cdr3_aa: CASSHPSGRALRGGELFF
cdr3_length: 15; d_call: -; v_call: TRBV4-1; clone_size: -; j_call: TRBJ2-5; cdr3_nt: TGCGCCAGCAGCCAAGATCCCCGACTAGGAGAGACCCAGTACTTC; cdr3_aa: CASSQDPRLGETQYF
cdr3_length: 14; d_call: -; v_call: TRBV4-3; clone_size: -; j_call: TRBJ1-1; cdr3_nt: TGCGCCAGCAGCCAAGATTTCAGGGGTAGCCTAGCTTTCTTT; cdr3_aa: CASSQDFRGSLAFF
cdr3_length: 16; d_call: -; v_call: TRBV5-4; clone_size: -; j_call: TRBJ1-2; cdr3_nt: TGTGCCAGCAGCTTGAGTGGGGCGCGCAGGTTTGGAGGCTACACCTTC; cdr3_aa: CASSLSGARRFGGYTF
cdr3_length: 16; d_call: TRBD2; v_call: TRBV5-4; clone_size: -; j_call: TRBJ2-7; cdr3_nt: TGTGCCAGCAGCTCGGGATCGGGGACTAGCACCTACGAGCAGTACTTC; cdr3_aa: CASSSGSGTSTYEQYF
cdr3_length: 12; d_call: -; v_call: TRBV24-1; clone_size: once; j_call: TRBJ2-1; cdr3_nt: TGTGCCACCAGTGGCCGGGGGAATGAGCAGTTCTTC; cdr3_aa: CATSGRGNEQFF
cdr3_length: 18; d_call: TRBD2; v_call: TRBV12-5; clone_size: -; j_call: TRBJ2-1; cdr3_nt: TGTGCTAGTGGTTCGACTAGCGGGGGGGCCGAGCCCTACAATGAGCAGTTCTTC; cdr3_aa: CASGSTSGGAEPYNEQFF
cdr3_length: 12; d_call: -; v_call: TRBV2; clone_size: -; j_call: TRBJ2-2; cdr3_nt: TGTGCCAGCGGCACAGGGACCGGGGAGCTGTTTTTT; cdr3_aa: CASGTGTGELFF
cdr3_length: 15; d_call: TRBD2; v_call: TRBV6-4; clone_size: -; j_call: TRBJ2-3; cdr3_nt: TGTGCCAGCAGTGACGGCGGGGGTAGCACAGATACGCAGTATTTT; cdr3_aa: CASSDGGGSTDTQYF
cdr3_length: 14; d_call: TRBD2; v_call: TRBV7-2; clone_size: -; j_call: TRBJ2-1; cdr3_nt: TGTGCCAGCACCCTGACTAGCGGGGTTAATGAGCAGTTCTTC; cdr3_aa: CASTLTSGVNEQFF
cdr3_length: 16; d_call: -; v_call: TRBV21-1; clone_size: -; j_call: TRBJ1-1; cdr3_nt: TGTGCCAGCAGCGCATCGACAGGGAATAAGGACACTGAAGCTTTCTTT; cdr3_aa: CASSASTGNKDTEAFF
cdr3_length: 16; d_call: -; v_call: TRBV27; clone_size: -; j_call: TRBJ1-3; cdr3_nt: TGTGCCAGCAGTCCGACCCCAGCCACAGCTGGAAACACCATATATTTT; cdr3_aa: CASSPTPATAGNTIYF